Given below is one T cell receptor (beta chain) in context. Its target is not known. Trimming removed 3 bases from V and 10 bases from J; junction bases left unmatched: 5. Germline CDR1 reads SGHVT; CDR2 reads SQSDAQ. The CDR3 totals 14 residues. This sample stems from a study of T cell repertoires in ileal Crohn's disease. Whole-study results and caveats: Sorted CD8 T cells held more high-frequency clones than CD4. Every patient over 26.8% clonality showed endoscopic recurrence.

The assay was immunoSEQ multiplex PCR, and TCRdb's table has in-frame clones only and misses some. Of some 5,100 clones in the sample, approximately 78% were seen once. The chain joins TRBV7-4 to TRBJ1-6; 8 bases are a match to TRBD1. The clonotype comes from an adult with Crohn's disease. The specimen was ileal tissue. CDR3 nucleotides: TGTGCCAGCAGCTTGAACAGGGGGTCCTCACCCCTCCACTTT. It yields the protein CASSLNRGSSPLHF.